Listed below are T cell receptor beta chains from one sample, sequenced in a study of T cell clones after liver transplantation. Assay used: immunoSEQ multiplex PCR; TCRdb lists only in-frame clones, some missing. The profile shows 15,000 to 20,000 clones, over 75% of them singletons. Here the sequenced sample was CD8+ T cells from blood, taken 48 months after liver transplant. The receptors here all came from a human patient who received a liver transplant. The graft donor may account for some of the T cells. Both conserved end residues are part of each CDR3. A D gene is named only where the DNA matches it firmly. Not every row has a clone size; where given, it reads once, few, many or a size class.

v_gene	d_gene	len	j_gene	abundance	CDR3nt	CDR3aa
TRBV14	NA	12	TRBJ2-7	NA	TGTGCCAGCAGCCCCGGGCTAGAGGAGCAGTACTTC	CASSPGLEEQYF
TRBV28	TRBD2	15	TRBJ2-1	once	TGTGCCAGCAGTTTGTTAGCGGGAGGGCGCAATGAGCAGTTCTTC	CASSLLAGGRNEQFF
TRBV30	NA	14	TRBJ2-2	NA	TGTGCCTGGAGTGTAGGGTTTACCACCGGGGAGCTGTTTTTT	CAWSVGFTTGELFF
TRBV7-6	NA	13	TRBJ1-3	NA	TGTGCCAGCAGCCCTAGACCGGGAAACACCATATATTTT	CASSPRPGNTIYF
TRBV5-4	NA	14	TRBJ1-1	NA	TGTGCCAGCAGCTGGGGGACACAGAACACTGAAGCTTTCTTT	CASSWGTQNTEAFF
TRBV7-9	TRBD1	14	TRBJ2-7	NA	TGTGCCAGCAGCGCCGGGGACAGAGCCTACGAGCAGTACTTC	CASSAGDRAYEQYF
TRBV27	NA	13	TRBJ1-2	NA	TGTGCCAGCAGTTTAACTATTAACTATGGCTACACCTTC	CASSLTINYGYTF
TRBV27	NA	13	TRBJ1-2	NA	TGTGCCAGCAGCTGGAGGACAGACTATGGCTACACCTTC	CASSWRTDYGYTF
TRBV4-1	TRBD2	16	TRBJ2-7	NA	TGCGCCAGCAGCCAAGATCCCGCGGGAGGAACCTACGAGCAGTACTTC	CASSQDPAGGTYEQYF
TRBV11-2	NA	16	TRBJ2-3	NA	TGTGCCAGCAGCTTAGTTTCGGAGGGATACACAGATACGCAGTATTTT	CASSLVSEGYTDTQYF
TRBV5-6	TRBD1	14	TRBJ2-7	few	TGTGCCAGCAGCTTAGGACAGGGGGTTCACGAGCAGTACTTC	CASSLGQGVHEQYF
TRBV7-3	NA	14	TRBJ2-1	NA	TGTGCCAGCAGCTTGAATGACGCGAACAATGAGCAGTTCTTC	CASSLNDANNEQFF
TRBV7-9	NA	17	TRBJ1-1	NA	TGTGCCAGCAGATCTCTGTTCGCGGGACCTAAGAACACTGAAGCTTTCTTT	CASRSLFAGPKNTEAFF
TRBV6-1	TRBD1	14	TRBJ2-3	NA	TGTGCCAGCAGTGAGGACAGGGTCCCAGATACGCAGTATTTT	CASSEDRVPDTQYF
TRBV19	NA	16	TRBJ2-1	NA	TGTGCCAGTAGCAGTACCGGGGGTATGATTTCCAATGAGCAGTTCTTC	CASSSTGGMISNEQFF
TRBV29-1	NA	13	TRBJ1-1	few	TGCAGCGTCGTACGGGAAATGAACACTGAAGCTTTCTTT	CSVVREMNTEAFF
TRBV4-2	TRBD2	14	TRBJ2-7	NA	TGTGCCAGCAGCCAGGAGCGGGGAGGGTACGAGCAGTACTTC	CASSQERGGYEQYF
TRBV9	TRBD2	16	TRBJ2-7	NA	TGTGCCAGCAGCGCCTCCGGGACTAGAAGCTCCTACGAGCAGTACTTC	CASSASGTRSSYEQYF
TRBV6-6	NA	14	TRBJ2-2	NA	TGTGCCAGCAGTACCGGGACCCTCGGCGGGGAGCTGTTTTTT	CASSTGTLGGELFF
TRBV10-2	TRBD2	14	TRBJ2-1	few	TGCGCCAGCGACCCGGGACTAGCTGGAAATGAGCAGTTCTTC	CASDPGLAGNEQFF
TRBV2	TRBD2	18	TRBJ2-7	NA	TGTGCCAGCAGTGAGGGGTCGCTTAGCGGGGGGTCCGCCTACGAGCAGTACTTC	CASSEGSLSGGSAYEQYF
TRBV19	NA	14	TRBJ1-1	few	TGTGCCAGCATCATGACGAGGGTGGGGACTGAAGCTTTCTTT	CASIMTRVGTEAFF
TRBV5-5	NA	15	TRBJ1-5	NA	TGCGCCAGCTCGTGGGATTTGGGGAGCAATCAGCCCCAGCATTTT	CASSWDLGSNQPQHF
TRBV2	TRBD1	13	TRBJ1-1	NA	TGTGCCAGGAGGACAGGCAAAAACACTGAAGCTTTCTTT	CARRTGKNTEAFF
TRBV6-5	NA	13	TRBJ2-2	NA	TGTGCCAGCACTCCGACACTGACCGGGGAGCTGTTTTTT	CASTPTLTGELFF
TRBV4-3	NA	15	TRBJ1-3	few	TGCGCCAGCAGCCAATCTAGGGGATCTGGAAACACCATATATTTT	CASSQSRGSGNTIYF
TRBV2	TRBD2	14	TRBJ2-2	NA	TGTGCCAGCCTCCGGGGGGGCAACACCGGGGAGCTGTTTTTT	CASLRGGNTGELFF
TRBV28	TRBD1	14	TRBJ2-7	NA	TGTGCCAACTCGGACAGGGGGGCCGTGTACGAGCAGTACTTC	CANSDRGAVYEQYF
TRBV4-3	NA	13	TRBJ1-1	NA	TGCGCCAGCAGCTGGGACACCCGGACTGAAGCTTTCTTT	CASSWDTRTEAFF
TRBV10-3	TRBD2	14	TRBJ2-3	NA	TGTGCCATCAGTGGACTAGCGGGGACAGATACGCAGTATTTT	CAISGLAGTDTQYF
TRBV28	TRBD2	20	TRBJ2-1	once	TGTGCCAGCAGTACCCCCCGACTAGCGGGAGGGGGTGGACACAACAATGAGCAGTTCTTC	CASSTPRLAGGGGHNNEQFF
TRBV6-6	NA	14	TRBJ2-5	few	TGTGCCAGCAGTTACGGGGATATCCAAGAGACCCAGTACTTC	CASSYGDIQETQYF
TRBV18	NA	13	TRBJ1-2	NA	TGTGCCAGCTCTCCCGGGGGTAACTATGGCTACACCTTC	CASSPGGNYGYTF
TRBV5-1	NA	14	TRBJ1-6	NA	TGCGCCAGCAGCTTGGCCCAGGGAGGGTCACCCCTCCACTTT	CASSLAQGGSPLHF
TRBV7-2	NA	14	TRBJ1-1	NA	TGTGCCAGCAGCTTATGGACCTCGGAAAGAGAAGCTTTCTTT	CASSLWTSEREAFF